A single sample is the source of the 5 T cell receptor beta chains below, sequenced in a study of blood T cell repertoires in COVID-19. Only in-frame clones appear in the TCRdb table, and some are missing; sequencing was by immunoSEQ multiplex PCR. The repertoire consists of roughly 170,000 clones, with less than 85% occurring once and the leading ten covering around 8%. Sample: peripheral blood. These receptors were taken from a woman aged 55-69 years with COVID-19, enrolled during active disease.

The table lists this clone with a count of one. The rearrangement links TRBV11-2 to TRBJ2-7; D is possibly TRBD1 (5 bases). V lost 7 bases and J lost 2, with 15 bases in between. The CDR3 spans 14 residues. Germline V lookup: CDR1 SGHAT, CDR2 FQNNGV. The CDR3, as DNA: TGTGCCAGCACCCTTCTGGGGCTGACCTACGAGCAGTACTTC. Translating gives CASTLLGLTYEQYF.

The chain combines TRBV10-2 with TRBJ1-1; D is uncertain. This CDR3 has 11 amino acids. V was trimmed by 6 bases and J by 8 bases, leaving 10 bases between them. The V gene's germline CDR1 is WSHSY and CDR2 SAAADI. CDR3 amino acids: CASSPLREAFF. CDR3 nucleotides: TGCGCCAGCAGCCCCCTAAGAGAAGCTTTCTTT.

The CDR3 region is CASLRTGGSNIQYF. The CDR3 nucleotides read TGTGCCAGTCTACGGACAGGGGGCTCTAACATTCAGTACTTC. V and J are TRBV19 and TRBJ2-4; TRBD1 agrees at 11 bases. The germline gives CDR1 LNHDA, CDR2 SQIVND (reference sequence). This CDR3 has 14 amino acids. V shed 8 bases and J 7 bases; nucleotides not matched to a gene: 7.

This chain connects TRBV28 to TRBJ2-3; D gene unclear. Trimming stripped 9 bases from V and 6 bases from J, with 13 bases between. Looked up from germline, CDR1 is MDHEN and CDR2 is SYDVKM. The CDR3 runs to 12 residues. CDR3 DNA sequence: TGTGCCAGTTCCACGGGTTCTGATACGCAGTATTTT. Translation: CASSTGSDTQYF.

This chain links TRBV9 with TRBJ2-1; maybe TRBD1 (7 bases). The CDR3 runs 16 residues. Per the germline V gene, CDR1 is SGDLS and CDR2 is YYNGEE. Trimming took off 3 bases at V and 1 base at J, with 14 bases between the two ends. The CDR3 loop reads CASSGGGGASYNEQFF. CDR3 DNA: TGTGCCAGCAGCGGAGGAGGGGGCGCGTCCTACAATGAGCAGTTCTTC.